This T cell receptor (beta chain) is from a study of shared clonotypes between healthy human individuals. About the research overall: Contributing individuals were a couple of females and three males aged 18 to 49. Overall study findings and caveats: Clonotypes not shared had lower generation probabilities than those common to all four donors. Across a few donors, naive CD4 shared roughly 5%, naive CD8 more than 3%, memory CD4 approximately 2.5%, memory CD8 over 0.3%.

Method: immunoSEQ multiplex PCR; TCRdb's copy keeps in-frame clones and lacks some. The table shows millions of clones, with about 92% occurring only once. Of note for this clone: Its specificity is not known.

The clonotype originates from a man between 18 and 35 years old in good health. Sequencing was carried out using naive CD4+ T cells sorted from blood. Noted subset: CD45RA+ positively selected.

The CDR3 bases are TGTGCCAGCAGCCCCCAAGGGAGGAGACAAGAGACCCAGTACTTC. This encodes CASSPQGRRQETQYF. V usage is TRBV9 and J usage is TRBJ2-5, with a weak D call TRBD2 (6 bases). This CDR3 has 15 amino acids. Trimming shortened V by 4 bases and J by 2 bases, and 15 bases separated the two germline ends. Germline CDR1 reads SGDLS; CDR2 reads YYNGEE.